The 21 T cell receptor beta chains presented below share a single source sample, sequenced in a study of T cells after posttransplantation cyclophosphamide (dated by TCRdb to 2016 to 2017). The library was obtained by the immunoSEQ multiplex PCR assay. As stored in TCRdb, this immuneACCESS dataset retains in-frame rearrangements with V and J assigned. A fraction of the clones does not appear; measured against another copy, unresolved V genes explain less than half of the discrepancy, and the remainder lacks a known reason. Within this sample are 20,000 to 25,000 clones, with around 73% of them counted one time only. The ten most abundant clones make up around 0.7% of the sample. Sequences were obtained from memory CD4+ T cells sorted from PBMCs. The source of these receptors is a woman between 55 and 75 years old in good health, CMV-negative, and a related stem cell transplant donor.

The V and J genes are TRBV27 and TRBJ2-4; D may be TRBD1 (6 bases). This CDR3 region has 16 residues. CDR1 is MNHEY and CDR2 is SMNVEV in the germline V gene (reference sequence). The germline V and J ends were trimmed by 5 bases and 9 bases, with 23 bases remaining between them. The CDR3 DNA sequence: TGTGCCAGCAGTCTCGGGGACATAAAAGAGCTGGGCATTCAGTACTTC. Protein: CASSLGDIKELGIQYF.

The rearrangement joins TRBV5-5 to TRBJ2-7; TRBD2 matches 14 bases. Trimming at V came to 4 bases and at J to 5 bases, leaving 11 bases not matched to a gene. The CDR3 has 17 amino acids. CDR1 SGHKS and CDR2 YYEKEE come from the germline V gene (reference sequence). In DNA form, the CDR3 reads TGTGCCAGCAGCGTAGCGACCGGGACTAGCGGGAGAGACGAGCAGTACTTC. Protein product: CASSVATGTSGRDEQYF.

The chain joins TRBV28 to TRBJ2-3; 12 positions agree with TRBD2. CDR1 is MDHEN and CDR2 is SYDVKM in the germline V gene. This CDR3 is built from 15 residues. V trimming: 4 bases; J trimming: 4 bases; junction bases outside the gene matches: 3. The CDR3 region has the DNA TGTGCCAGCAGTTCTAGCGGGGGGGCCGCAGATACGCAGTATTTT. It is translated as CASSSSGGAADTQYF.

This chain links TRBV7-6 with TRBJ2-7; 8 nucleotides line up with TRBD2. Germline-derived CDR1 and CDR2 are SGHVS and FNYEAQ. Losses at the gene ends were 5 bases for V and 2 bases for J; bases not matched to a gene: 5. CDR3 length: 14 amino acids. CDR3 region: CASSPGGSAYEQYF. CDR3 in DNA: TGTGCCAGCAGCCCGGGGGGGTCGGCCTACGAGCAGTACTTC.

This chain joins TRBV7-8 and TRBJ2-7, with TRBD1 matching 10 bases. Germline values: CDR1 SGHVS, CDR2 FQNEAQ. The length of the CDR3 is 16 residues. Trimming cost V 6 bases and J 8 bases; bases outside gene matches: 16. The CDR3 sequence: CASRPPTGGSQIQQYF. CDR3 nucleotide sequence: TGTGCCAGCAGGCCCCCGACAGGGGGCTCCCAAATCCAGCAGTACTTC.

The chain uses TRBV5-4 and TRBJ2-4; 7 bases match TRBD2. The CDR3 loop spans 17 amino acids. Germline V gives CDR1 SGHNT, CDR2 YYREEE (reference sequence). The ends lost 0 bases at V and 3 bases at J; junction bases unmatched: 9. CDR3 loop: CASSLARREEGKNIQYF. CDR3 nucleotides: TGTGCCAGCAGCTTGGCTCGCCGGGAGGAGGGCAAAAACATTCAGTACTTC.

The chain combines TRBV7-8 with TRBJ2-2, with D uncertain. Per germline, CDR1 SGHVS and CDR2 FQNEAQ. V lost 6 bases and J lost 4, with 15 bases in between. The CDR3 is 15 amino acids. CDR3 nucleotide sequence: TGTGCCAGCAGTCTCCCCGCATCGGGCACCGGGGAGCTGTTTTTT. It encodes CASSLPASGTGELFF.

V gene TRBV10-3 combines with J gene TRBJ2-1, with 10 nucleotides matching TRBD2. This CDR3 is 14 amino acids long. After removal of 11 bases from V and 3 bases from J, the junction contained 7 bases not matched to a gene. Per germline, CDR1 ENHRY and CDR2 SYGVKD. DNA of the CDR3: TGTGCCTTGCGGAGCGGGAGGGGCTACAATGAGCAGTTCTTC. The encoded protein is CALRSGRGYNEQFF.

The rearrangement joins TRBV11-2 to TRBJ1-3; 9 positions match TRBD1. CDR1 is SGHAT, CDR2 FQNNGV, per germline. The CDR3 spans 14 residues. The ends lost 4 bases at V and 3 bases at J; junction bases unmatched: 1. The CDR3 nucleotides read TGTGCCAGCAGCTACAGGGGGCATGGAAACACCATATATTTT. It codes for CASSYRGHGNTIYF.

CDR3 region: CASSQSHLGTRCYAEQFF. In DNA, the CDR3 is TGCGCCAGCAGTCAATCTCACCTCGGGACTCGGTGTTATGCTGAGCAGTTCTTC. The chain couples TRBV23-1 to TRBJ2-1, with D possibly matching TRBD2 (6 bases). TRBV23-1 is designated an ORF whose function remains uncertain. Trimming took 0 bases from V and 9 from J, leaving 24 bases between them. The CDR3 spans 18 residues.

This chain links TRBV2 with TRBJ2-5, with D possibly matching TRBD1 (7 bases). The CDR3 totals 15 residues. The V and J ends lost 0 bases and 4 bases respectively, with 12 bases between them. In germline, CDR1 is SNHLY, CDR2 FYNNEI. Written as DNA, the CDR3 is TGTGCCAGCAGTGAAGCGCTCCAGGGGGGAGAGACCCAGTACTTC. It is translated as CASSEALQGGETQYF.

V and J are TRBV7-2 and TRBJ2-1; a possible D gene is TRBD2 (6 bases). Germline lookup yields CDR1 SGHTA and CDR2 FQGNSA. The CDR3 length is 16 residues. The V and J ends lost 3 bases and 7 bases respectively, with 19 bases between them. The CDR3 here is CASSFLGGDPLNEQFF. In DNA, the CDR3 is TGTGCCAGCAGCTTCTTAGGCGGGGACCCCTTAAATGAGCAGTTCTTC.

V is TRBV11-3 and J is TRBJ1-1; 9 nucleotides match TRBD1. The CDR3 runs to 14 residues. The germline V gene has CDR1 SGHNT and CDR2 YENEEA. The trim removed 3 bases at V and 4 bases at J, leaving 3 bases unmatched. This CDR3 is CASSLSQGATEAFF. DNA of the CDR3: TGTGCCAGCAGCTTGTCACAGGGGGCCACTGAAGCTTTCTTT.

This chain connects TRBV7-8 to TRBJ2-4; the match to TRBD1 covers 7 bases. Germline CDR1 SGHVS, CDR2 FQNEAQ. Trimming cost V 0 bases and J 0 bases; bases outside gene matches: 5. This CDR3 comprises 17 residues. The CDR3 DNA reads as TGTGCCAGCAGCTTAGCGCGCAGGGGGTCAGCCAAAAACATTCAGTACTTC. This sequence encodes CASSLARRGSAKNIQYF.

V and J are TRBV7-2 and TRBJ2-3; D possibly corresponds to TRBD2 (6 bases). The CDR3 contains 15 residues. Trimming took off 5 bases at V and 1 base at J, with 13 bases between the two ends. Germline CDR1 SGHTA, CDR2 FQGNSA. CDR3 nucleotides: TGTGCCAGCAGCGGTCTAGCGTGGGGCACAGATACGCAGTATTTT. As protein: CASSGLAWGTDTQYF.

V and J are TRBV5-1 and TRBJ2-1; the match to TRBD2 covers 9 bases. V was clipped by 5 bases and J by 7 bases; unmatched bases: 10. CDR1 and CDR2 from the germline V gene are SGHRS and YFSETQ. This CDR3 has 15 residues. For the CDR3, the DNA is TGCGCCAGCAGGACTAGCGGAACCCCTGGGAATGAGCAGTTCTTC. Translated, it gives CASRTSGTPGNEQFF.

This chain links TRBV7-2 with TRBJ2-7, with 8 bases lining up with TRBD1. The CDR3 has 14 amino acids. CDR1 is SGHTA and CDR2 is FQGNSA in the germline V gene. With 1 base clipped from V and 4 bases from J, the junction kept 3 bases outside the gene matches. In nucleotides, the CDR3 is TGTGCCAGCAGCTTAGGACAGGGGACGTACGAGCAGTACTTC. Translation: CASSLGQGTYEQYF.

The CDR3 nucleotides are TGTGCCAGCAGCTTGACCCAGGCGGGCTACACCTTC. Protein: CASSLTQAGYTF. This chain connects TRBV5-8 to TRBJ1-2; D gene unclear. CDR3 size: 12 residues. Per the germline V gene, CDR1 is SGHTS and CDR2 is YDEGEE. V was cut by 1 base and J by 8 bases, with 9 bases left in between.

The chain combines TRBV7-9 with TRBJ2-5; 8 positions agree with TRBD2. The J segment lost 1 base and the V segment lost 6 bases, leaving 13 bases of the junction unmatched. The length of the CDR3 is 17 residues. Germline CDR1 reads SEHNR; CDR2 reads FQNEAQ (reference sequence). The CDR3 is CASSSPRGGRFQETQYF. For the CDR3, the DNA is TGTGCCAGCAGTTCCCCCCGGGGGGGGAGATTCCAAGAGACCCAGTACTTC.

This chain uses TRBV27 with TRBJ2-3; 7 bases are a match to TRBD1. J gave up 1 base and V 2 bases, and 6 bases lay outside the gene matches. The length of the CDR3 is 16 residues. The germline gives CDR1 MNHEY, CDR2 SMNVEV (reference sequence). DNA of the CDR3: TGTGCCAGCAGTTTAGGACAGGTCCCTCGCACAGATACGCAGTATTTT. Translating it yields CASSLGQVPRTDTQYF.

This chain links TRBV18 with TRBJ1-5, with 8 bases lining up with TRBD1. Trimming removed 2 bases from V and 5 bases from J; junction bases left unmatched: 8. This CDR3 is 16 amino acids long. Germline CDR1 KGHSH, CDR2 LQKENI. The CDR3 region is CASSPGAGGADQPQHF. The CDR3 bases are TGTGCCAGCTCACCAGGGGCAGGGGGCGCCGATCAGCCCCAGCATTTT.